A selection of T cell receptor beta chains follows, all from one sample in a study of vaccination and CD4 T cells after COVID-19. No antigen has been assigned to these receptors. TCRdb re-called the PCR reads through MiXCR, storing one row per CDR3 protein. The sample lists about 15,000 distinct CDR3 sequences; approximately 73% were seen once. Sequencing input: CD4+ T cells from blood, cultured in vitro. These receptors were taken from a human donor who had recovered from COVID-19. Both conserved end residues are part of each CDR3. The order of the fields is D gene, clone size, V gene, J gene, CDR3 protein, CDR3 DNA. The D gene is left open where the match is weak. A row's size may be missing; if present it is once, few, many or a size class.

.	.	TRBV7-2	TRBJ2-7	CASSLGIGIYEQYF	TGTGCCAGCAGCTTAGGTATAGGGATATACGAGCAGTACTTC
.	.	TRBV2	TRBJ2-6	CASSERPRHSGANVLTF	TGTGCCAGCAGTGAACGTCCGCGCCACTCTGGGGCCAACGTCCTGACTTTC
.	.	TRBV11-1	TRBJ1-2	CASSPLPAFWGGYTF	TGTGCCAGCAGCCCACTCCCAGCTTTCTGGGGTGGCTACACCTTC
.	.	TRBV19	TRBJ1-1	CASSSRVNTEAFF	TGTGCCAGTAGTTCCAGGGTCAACACTGAAGCTTTCTTT
TRBD2	few	TRBV24-1	TRBJ2-1	CATSDPRTSGSYNEQFF	TGTGCCACCAGTGATCCCCGGACTAGCGGGAGCTACAATGAGCAGTTCTTC
TRBD1	once	TRBV20-1	TRBJ1-4	CSAGQGANEKLFF	TGCAGTGCTGGACAGGGGGCTAATGAAAAACTGTTTTTT
.	.	TRBV25-1	TRBJ2-3	CASSVQGGTDTQYF	TGTGCCAGCAGTGTTCAGGGGGGAACAGATACGCAGTATTTT
.	.	TRBV19	TRBJ1-1	CASNPRTNTEAFF	TGTGCCAGTAACCCACGGACGAACACTGAAGCTTTCTTT
TRBD1	few	TRBV15	TRBJ1-5	CATSRDPTRGNQPQHF	TGTGCCACCAGCAGAGATCCCACCAGGGGGAATCAGCCCCAGCATTTT
TRBD1	medium-sized	TRBV7-2	TRBJ1-1	CASSLVGTGGALGTEAFF	TGTGCCAGCAGCTTAGTAGGGACAGGGGGCGCATTGGGAACTGAAGCTTTCTTT
.	.	TRBV11-2	TRBJ2-3	CASSLGGGYTQYF	TGTGCCAGCAGCTTAGGTGGTGGGTATACGCAGTATTTT
.	few	TRBV30	TRBJ1-5	CAWSGDVRRPQHF	TGTGCCTGGAGTGGGGACGTACGACGGCCCCAGCATTTT
.	.	TRBV7-9	TRBJ2-5	CASSEDPQETQYF	TGTGCCAGCAGCGAGGACCCCCAAGAGACCCAGTACTTC
.	.	TRBV18	TRBJ1-5	CASSKDTYQPQHF	TGTGCCAGCTCAAAGGACACCTATCAGCCCCAGCATTTT
.	.	TRBV3-1	TRBJ2-4	CASSQGPRDTQNIQYF	TGTGCTAGCAGCCAAGGTCCCCGGGACACGCAGAACATTCAGTACTTC
.	few	TRBV25-1	TRBJ1-6	CASQQSSYNSPLHF	TGTGCCAGCCAACAAAGCTCCTATAATTCACCCCTCCACTTT
.	.	TRBV19	TRBJ1-5	CASRADLDQPQHF	TGTGCCAGTAGAGCGGACTTGGATCAGCCCCAGCATTTT
.	.	TRBV7-2	TRBJ2-7	CASSPPFGEQYF	TGTGCCAGCAGCCCGCCCTTTGGGGAGCAGTACTTC
.	.	TRBV27	TRBJ2-2	CASSFPLAGELFF	TGTGCCAGCAGTTTTCCCCTAGCGGGGGAGCTGTTTTTT
.	.	TRBV18	TRBJ2-3	CASSPDSTDTQYF	TGTGCCAGCTCACCTGACTCCACAGATACGCAGTATTTT
.	.	TRBV29-1	TRBJ1-1	CSVSKQGNTEAFF	TGCAGCGTCTCAAAACAGGGGAACACTGAAGCTTTCTTT
.	few	TRBV20-1	TRBJ1-1	CSARLEGDTEAFF	TGCAGTGCTCGTTTGGAGGGTGACACTGAAGCTTTCTTT
TRBD1	.	TRBV20-1	TRBJ1-6	CSVLDRTHNSPLHF	TGCAGTGTACTGGACAGGACTCATAATTCACCCCTCCACTTT
TRBD2	once	TRBV15	TRBJ2-3	CATSSRRARLAGVADTQYF	TGTGCCACCAGCAGCCGGAGGGCCCGACTAGCGGGAGTGGCAGATACGCAGTATTTT
.	.	TRBV20-1	TRBJ1-3	CSASTRNSGNTIYF	TGCAGTGCTAGCACCAGAAACTCTGGAAACACCATATATTTT
TRBD1	.	TRBV27	TRBJ1-2	CASSMTGGAYGYTF	TGTGCCAGCAGTATGACAGGGGGAGCCTATGGCTACACCTTC
.	.	TRBV4-3	TRBJ2-7	CASSQEARNSYEQYF	TGCGCCAGCAGCCAAGAGGCCAGAAACTCCTACGAGCAGTACTTC
.	.	TRBV6-1	TRBJ1-2	CASSLQGTYGYTF	TGTGCCAGCAGCCTCCAGGGTACCTATGGCTACACCTTC
.	few	TRBV20-1	TRBJ2-5	CSARRETQYF	TGCAGTGCTAGGCGTGAGACCCAGTACTTC
.	once	TRBV5-3	TRBJ2-2	CASSLNIAGELFF	TGTGCCAGCAGCTTAAACATAGCCGGGGAGCTGTTTTTT
TRBD2	.	TRBV7-2	TRBJ2-1	CASSFTGGIIDEQFF	TGTGCCAGCAGCTTCACGGGAGGAATCATTGATGAGCAGTTCTTC
.	once	TRBV9	TRBJ1-1	CASSVVPGTEAFF	TGTGCCAGCAGCGTAGTACCGGGCACTGAAGCTTTCTTT
TRBD1	few	TRBV20-1	TRBJ1-5	CSARDPGQNNQPQHF	TGCAGTGCTAGAGATCCGGGACAGAACAATCAGCCCCAGCATTTT
TRBD2	.	TRBV7-3	TRBJ2-7	CASSLGSGRPYEQYF	TGTGCCAGCAGCTTAGGAAGCGGGAGACCTTACGAGCAGTACTTC
.	.	TRBV11-2	TRBJ2-5	CASSLGILMYQETQYF	TGTGCCAGCAGCTTAGGGATCTTGATGTACCAAGAGACCCAGTACTTC
.	.	TRBV6-2/TRBV6-3	TRBJ1-5	CASAWGGGNQPQHF	TGTGCCAGCGCTTGGGGAGGAGGCAATCAGCCCCAGCATTTT
.	.	TRBV30	TRBJ2-5	CAWSSRDWTQYF	TGTGCCTGGAGTTCGCGGGATTGGACCCAGTACTTC
TRBD2	.	TRBV20-1	TRBJ2-5	CSAANKDLAGVWGGETQYF	TGCAGTGCTGCAAATAAGGATCTAGCGGGAGTCTGGGGTGGGGAGACCCAGTACTTC
TRBD1	.	TRBV7-2	TRBJ1-2	CASSLAVTGELGYTF	TGTGCCAGCAGCTTAGCGGTCACAGGGGAGCTTGGCTACACCTTC
TRBD2	.	TRBV19	TRBJ2-7	CASSPAWASGPYEQYF	TGTGCCAGTAGTCCAGCGTGGGCTAGCGGGCCCTACGAGCAGTACTTC
TRBD2	few	TRBV24-1	TRBJ2-3	CATSDRLAGYTDTQYF	TGTGCCACCAGTGATCGACTAGCGGGATACACAGATACGCAGTATTTT
.	once	TRBV19	TRBJ1-6	CASTAPGRYSPLHF	TGTGCCAGTACCGCGCCAGGAAGATATTCACCCCTCCACTTT
.	.	TRBV15	TRBJ1-6	CATSREGGASYNSPLHF	TGTGCCACCAGCAGAGAGGGGGGCGCCTCCTATAATTCACCCCTCCACTTT
TRBD1	.	TRBV24-1	TRBJ2-7	CATSDPTGTGDEQYF	TGTGCCACCAGTGATCCAACCGGGACAGGGGACGAGCAGTACTTC
TRBD1	medium-sized	TRBV6-5	TRBJ2-7	CASSSRQGNSYEQYF	TGTGCCAGCAGTTCCAGACAGGGTAATTCCTACGAGCAGTACTTC
TRBD1	.	TRBV11-2	TRBJ2-7	CASSFSLQGADEQYF	TGTGCCAGCAGCTTCAGTCTGCAGGGGGCGGATGAGCAGTACTTC
TRBD2	few	TRBV20-1	TRBJ2-1	CSPMGLAGYNEQFF	TGCAGTCCCATGGGACTAGCGGGCTACAATGAGCAGTTCTTC
.	once	TRBV7-9	TRBJ2-5	CASSLVETQYF	TGTGCCAGCAGCTTAGTGGAGACCCAGTACTTC
.	.	TRBV6-2/TRBV6-3	TRBJ2-3	CASSLQISDTQYF	TGTGCCAGCAGTTTACAGATATCGGATACGCAGTATTTT
.	.	TRBV6-5	TRBJ1-2	CASSYGVWDTTNYGYTF	TGTGCCAGCAGTTACGGGGTTTGGGACACAACTAACTATGGCTACACCTTC
.	.	TRBV9	TRBJ2-5	CASSVVGGPETQYF	TGTGCCAGCAGCGTAGTCGGGGGGCCAGAGACCCAGTACTTC